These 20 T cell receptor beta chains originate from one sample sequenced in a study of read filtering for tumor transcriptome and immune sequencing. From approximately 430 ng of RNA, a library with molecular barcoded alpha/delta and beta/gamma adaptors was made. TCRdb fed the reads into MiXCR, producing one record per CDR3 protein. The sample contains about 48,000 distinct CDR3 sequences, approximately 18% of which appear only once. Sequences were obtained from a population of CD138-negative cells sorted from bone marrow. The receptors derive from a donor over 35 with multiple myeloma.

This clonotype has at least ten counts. CDR3 region: CASSRTGDQPQHF. The CDR3 nucleotides are TGTGCCAGCAGCCGGACAGGAGATCAGCCCCAGCATTTT. This chain joins TRBV11-2 and TRBJ1-5, with 7 bases matching TRBD1. The CDR3 has 13 residues. Germline CDR1 reads SGHAT; CDR2 reads FQNNGV. V gave up 5 bases and J gave up 5 bases; unmatched junction bases: 3.

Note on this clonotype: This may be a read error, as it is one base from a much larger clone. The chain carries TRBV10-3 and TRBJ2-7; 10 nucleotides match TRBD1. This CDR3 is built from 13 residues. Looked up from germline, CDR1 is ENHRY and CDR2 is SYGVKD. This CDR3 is CATGDRGPYEQCF. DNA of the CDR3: TGTGCCACCGGGGACAGGGGCCCCTACGAGCAGTGCTTC.

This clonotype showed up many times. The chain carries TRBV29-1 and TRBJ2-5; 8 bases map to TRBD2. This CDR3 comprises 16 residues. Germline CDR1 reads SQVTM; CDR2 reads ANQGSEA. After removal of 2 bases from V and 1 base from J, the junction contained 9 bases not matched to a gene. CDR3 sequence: CSVEPWREDIQETQYF. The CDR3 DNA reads TGCAGCGTTGAACCCTGGCGGGAGGACATCCAAGAGACCCAGTACTTC.

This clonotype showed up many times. The CDR3 protein is CASSLTGGSQRDTQYF. The DNA for the CDR3 is TGTGCCAGCAGCTTAACGGGTGGGAGTCAGCGAGATACGCAGTATTTT. This chain connects TRBV7-3 to TRBJ2-3; weak D call: TRBD2 (5 bases). Germline V gene sequence: CDR1 SGHTA, CDR2 FQGTGA. V was pared by 0 bases and J by 5 bases, with 15 bases between. CDR3 length: 16 amino acids.

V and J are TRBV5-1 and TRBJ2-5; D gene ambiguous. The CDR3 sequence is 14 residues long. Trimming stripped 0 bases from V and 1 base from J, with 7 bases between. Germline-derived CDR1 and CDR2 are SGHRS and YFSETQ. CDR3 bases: TGCGCCAGCAGCTTGGCTACAGCCCAAGAGACCCAGTACTTC. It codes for CASSLATAQETQYF.

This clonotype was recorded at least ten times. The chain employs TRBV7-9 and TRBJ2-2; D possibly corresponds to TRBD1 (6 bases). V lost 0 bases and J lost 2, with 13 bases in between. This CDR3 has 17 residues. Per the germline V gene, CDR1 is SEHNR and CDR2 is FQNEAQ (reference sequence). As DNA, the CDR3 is TGTGCCAGCAGCTTAGCCCTTGGGACACGAAACACCGGGGAGCTGTTTTTT. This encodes CASSLALGTRNTGELFF.

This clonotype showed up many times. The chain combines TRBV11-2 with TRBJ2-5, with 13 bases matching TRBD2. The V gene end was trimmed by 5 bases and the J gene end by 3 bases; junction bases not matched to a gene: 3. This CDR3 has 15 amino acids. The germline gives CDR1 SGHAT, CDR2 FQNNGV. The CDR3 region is CASSPGLAGKETQYF. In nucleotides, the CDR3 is TGTGCCAGCAGCCCGGGACTAGCGGGAAAAGAGACCCAGTACTTC.

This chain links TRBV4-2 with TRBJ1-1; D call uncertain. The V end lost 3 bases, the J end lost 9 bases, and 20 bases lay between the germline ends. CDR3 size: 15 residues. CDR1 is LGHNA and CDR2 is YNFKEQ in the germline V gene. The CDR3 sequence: CASSHLWPDGLKAFF. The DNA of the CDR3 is TGTGCCAGCAGCCACCTTTGGCCGGACGGCCTGAAAGCTTTCTTT.

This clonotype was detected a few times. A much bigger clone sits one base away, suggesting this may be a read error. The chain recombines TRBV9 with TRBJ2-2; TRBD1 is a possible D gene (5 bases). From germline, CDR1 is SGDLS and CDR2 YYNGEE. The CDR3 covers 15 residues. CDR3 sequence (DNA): TGTGCCGGCAGCGCTCGGACAACGAACACCGGGGAGCTGTTTTTT. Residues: CAGSARTTNTGELFF.

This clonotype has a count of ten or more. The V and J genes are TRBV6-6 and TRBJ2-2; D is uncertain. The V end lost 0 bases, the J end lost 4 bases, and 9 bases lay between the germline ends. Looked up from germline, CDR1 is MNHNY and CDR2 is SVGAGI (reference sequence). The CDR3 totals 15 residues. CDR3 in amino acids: CASSYSVTSTGELFF. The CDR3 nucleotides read TGTGCCAGCAGTTACTCGGTGACAAGCACCGGGGAGCTGTTTTTT.

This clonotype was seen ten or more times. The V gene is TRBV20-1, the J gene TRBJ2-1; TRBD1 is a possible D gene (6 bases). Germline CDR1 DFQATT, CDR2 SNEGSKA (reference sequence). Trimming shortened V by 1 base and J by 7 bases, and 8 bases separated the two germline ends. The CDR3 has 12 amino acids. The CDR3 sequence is CSARADRNEQFF. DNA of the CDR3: TGCAGTGCTAGAGCTGACAGGAATGAGCAGTTCTTC.

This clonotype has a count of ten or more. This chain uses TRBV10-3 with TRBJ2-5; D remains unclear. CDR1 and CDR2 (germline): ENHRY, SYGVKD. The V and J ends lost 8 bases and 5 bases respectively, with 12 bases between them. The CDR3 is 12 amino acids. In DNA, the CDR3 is TGTGCCATCGCTCGGCCGGGTGAGACCCAGTACTTC. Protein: CAIARPGETQYF.

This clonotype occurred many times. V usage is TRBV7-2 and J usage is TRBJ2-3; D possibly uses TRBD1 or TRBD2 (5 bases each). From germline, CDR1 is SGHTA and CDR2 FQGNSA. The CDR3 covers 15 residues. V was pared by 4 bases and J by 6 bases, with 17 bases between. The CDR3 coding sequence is TGTGCCAGCAGCTACCGACAGAGGACGGGGGATACGCAGTATTTT. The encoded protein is CASSYRQRTGDTQYF.

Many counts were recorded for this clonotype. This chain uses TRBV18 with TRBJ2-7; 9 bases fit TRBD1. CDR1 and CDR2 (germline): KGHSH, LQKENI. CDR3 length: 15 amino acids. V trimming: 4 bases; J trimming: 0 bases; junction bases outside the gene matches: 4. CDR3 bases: TGTGCCAGCTCACTCGGACAGGGGACCTCCTACGAGCAGTACTTC. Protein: CASSLGQGTSYEQYF.

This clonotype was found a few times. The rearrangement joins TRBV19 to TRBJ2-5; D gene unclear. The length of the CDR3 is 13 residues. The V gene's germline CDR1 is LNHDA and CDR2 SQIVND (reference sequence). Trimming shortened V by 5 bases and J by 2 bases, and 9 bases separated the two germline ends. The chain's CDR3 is CASSWARQETQYF. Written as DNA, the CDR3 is TGTGCCAGTAGTTGGGCCCGTCAAGAGACCCAGTACTTC.

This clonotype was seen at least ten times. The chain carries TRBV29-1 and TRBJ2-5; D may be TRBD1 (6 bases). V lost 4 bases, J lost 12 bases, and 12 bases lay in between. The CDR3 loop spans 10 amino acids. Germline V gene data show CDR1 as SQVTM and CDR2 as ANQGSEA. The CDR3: CSVAGEREYF. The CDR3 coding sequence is TGCAGCGTTGCAGGGGAAAGGGAGTACTTC.

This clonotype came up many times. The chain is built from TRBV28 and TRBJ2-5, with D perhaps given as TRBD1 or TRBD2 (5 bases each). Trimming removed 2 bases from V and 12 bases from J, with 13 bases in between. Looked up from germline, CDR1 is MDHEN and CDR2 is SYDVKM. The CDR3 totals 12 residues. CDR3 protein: CASSLDGTREYF. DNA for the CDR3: TGTGCCAGCAGTTTAGACGGGACCCGGGAGTACTTC.

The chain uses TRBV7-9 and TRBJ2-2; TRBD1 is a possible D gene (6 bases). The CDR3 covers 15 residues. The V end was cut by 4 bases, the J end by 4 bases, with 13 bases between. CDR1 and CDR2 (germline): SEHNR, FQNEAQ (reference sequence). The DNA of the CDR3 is TGTGCCAGCAGCTCCCTGGACAGAGTCACCGGGGAGCTGTTTTTT. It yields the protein CASSSLDRVTGELFF.

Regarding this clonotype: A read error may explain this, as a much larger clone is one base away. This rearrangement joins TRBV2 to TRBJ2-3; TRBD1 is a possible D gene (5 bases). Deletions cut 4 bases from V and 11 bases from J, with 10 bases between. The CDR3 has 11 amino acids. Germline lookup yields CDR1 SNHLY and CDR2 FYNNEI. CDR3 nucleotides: TGTGCCAGCAGTGGGGGCAGGATGCAGTATTTT. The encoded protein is CASSGGRMQYF.

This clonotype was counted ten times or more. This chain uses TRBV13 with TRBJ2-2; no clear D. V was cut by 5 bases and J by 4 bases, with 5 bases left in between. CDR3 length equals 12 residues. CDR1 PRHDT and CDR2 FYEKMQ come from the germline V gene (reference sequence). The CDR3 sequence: CASSTRTGELFF. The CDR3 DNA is TGTGCCAGCAGCACCCGCACCGGGGAGCTGTTTTTT.